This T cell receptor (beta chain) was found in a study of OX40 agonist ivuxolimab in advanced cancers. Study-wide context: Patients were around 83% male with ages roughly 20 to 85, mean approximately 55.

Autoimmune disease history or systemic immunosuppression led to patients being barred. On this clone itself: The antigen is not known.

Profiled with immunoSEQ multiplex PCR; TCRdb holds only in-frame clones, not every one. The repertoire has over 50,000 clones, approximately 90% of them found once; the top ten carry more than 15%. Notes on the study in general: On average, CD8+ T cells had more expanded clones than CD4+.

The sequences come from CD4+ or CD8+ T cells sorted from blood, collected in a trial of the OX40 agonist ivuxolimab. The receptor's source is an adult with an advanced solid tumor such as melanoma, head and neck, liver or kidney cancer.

The CDR3 DNA follows: TGTGCCAGCAGTTCCTGGACAGAGGGGCGCAATGAGCAGTTCTTC. Its translation: CASSSWTEGRNEQFF. The V gene is TRBV28, the J gene TRBJ2-1, with a weak D call TRBD1 (6 bases). Germline loops: CDR1 MDHEN, CDR2 SYDVKM. The CDR3 has 15 residues. V was trimmed by 4 bases and J by 6 bases, leaving 16 bases between them. Complete variable domain (other parts from reference TRBV28 and TRBJ2-1): DVKVTQSSRYLVKRTGEKVFLECVQDMDHENMFWYRQDPGLGLRLIYFSYDVKMKEKGDIPEGYSVSREKKERFSLILESASTNQTSMYLCASSSWTEGRNEQFFGPGTRLTVL.